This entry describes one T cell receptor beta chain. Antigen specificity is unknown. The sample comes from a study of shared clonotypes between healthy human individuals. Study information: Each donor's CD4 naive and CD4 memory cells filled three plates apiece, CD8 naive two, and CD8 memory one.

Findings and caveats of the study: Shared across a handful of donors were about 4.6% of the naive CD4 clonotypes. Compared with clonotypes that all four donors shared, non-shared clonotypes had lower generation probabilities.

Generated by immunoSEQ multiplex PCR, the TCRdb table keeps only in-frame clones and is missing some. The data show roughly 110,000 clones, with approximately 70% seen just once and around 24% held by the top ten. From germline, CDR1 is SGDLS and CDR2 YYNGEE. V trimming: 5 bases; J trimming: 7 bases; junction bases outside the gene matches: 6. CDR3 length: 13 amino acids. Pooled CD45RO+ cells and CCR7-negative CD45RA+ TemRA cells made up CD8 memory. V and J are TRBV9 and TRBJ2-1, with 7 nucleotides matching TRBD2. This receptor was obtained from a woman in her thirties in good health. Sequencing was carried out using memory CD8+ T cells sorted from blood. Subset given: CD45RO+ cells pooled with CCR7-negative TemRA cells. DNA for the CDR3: TGTGCCAGCAGGGGCGGGAGTATGAATGAGCAGTTCTTC. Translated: CASRGGSMNEQFF.